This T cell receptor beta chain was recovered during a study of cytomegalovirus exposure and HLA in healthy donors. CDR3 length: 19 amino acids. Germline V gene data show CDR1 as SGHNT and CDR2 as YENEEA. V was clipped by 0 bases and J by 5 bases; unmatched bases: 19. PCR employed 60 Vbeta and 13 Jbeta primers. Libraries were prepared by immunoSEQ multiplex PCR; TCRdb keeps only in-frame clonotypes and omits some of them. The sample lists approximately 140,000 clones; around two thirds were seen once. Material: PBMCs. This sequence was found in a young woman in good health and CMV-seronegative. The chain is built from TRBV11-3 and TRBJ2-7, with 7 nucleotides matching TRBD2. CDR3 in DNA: TGTGCCAGCAGCTTAGATCTAAAGGAGGCTGGCGGGGGAAGAGACGAGCAGTACGTC. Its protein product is CASSLDLKEAGGGRDEQYV.